This T cell receptor (beta chain) originates from a study of blood T cell repertoires in COVID-19. Seattle researchers signed up patients amid active infection and tracked them longitudinally. Using immunoSEQ multiplex PCR, the repertoire was profiled, and TCRdb retains in-frame clones only, with some absent. Here the sample spans 300,000 to 350,000 clones, about 87% being singletons. This clone was observed a single time. CDR3 length: 12 residues. The V and J ends lost 11 bases and 3 bases respectively, with 10 bases between them. The rearrangement links TRBV12-3 or TRBV12-4 to TRBJ2-2, with D tentatively TRBD2 (5 bases). The sample taken for sequencing was peripheral blood. The sequence was collected from a woman in her 30s with COVID-19, enrolled during active disease. The CDR3 bases are TGTGCCCAAAGACTATACACCGGGGAGCTGTTTTTT. Residues: CAQRLYTGELFF.